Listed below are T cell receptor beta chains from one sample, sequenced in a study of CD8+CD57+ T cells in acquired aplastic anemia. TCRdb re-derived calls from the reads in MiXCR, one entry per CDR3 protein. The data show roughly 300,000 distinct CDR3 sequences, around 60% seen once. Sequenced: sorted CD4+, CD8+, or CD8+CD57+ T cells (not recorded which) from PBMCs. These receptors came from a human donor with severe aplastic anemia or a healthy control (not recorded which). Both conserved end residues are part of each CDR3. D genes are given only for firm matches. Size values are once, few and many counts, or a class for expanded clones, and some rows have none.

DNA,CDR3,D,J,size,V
TGTGCCAGCAGTCGGGGCAGGGGGCTGCGAGAGCAGTACTTC,CASSRGRGLREQYF,TRBD1,TRBJ2-7,-,TRBV2
TGTGCCAGCAGCTTATCGAAGGGAGCTGAAGCTTTCTTT,CASSLSKGAEAFF,-,TRBJ1-1,-,TRBV7-8
TGCGCCAGCAGCTTCACGCGGCCCAACTACAATGAGCAGTTCTTC,CASSFTRPNYNEQFF,-,TRBJ2-1,-,TRBV10-2
TGCGCCAGCAGCATGGGACAGGCAACCTACGAGCAGTACTTC,CASSMGQATYEQYF,TRBD1,TRBJ2-7,few,TRBV5-1
TGCGCCAGCATTAGAACTAGCGGGGGGGCCGGGGAGACCCAGTACTTC,CASIRTSGGAGETQYF,TRBD2,TRBJ2-5,once,TRBV10-1
TGTGCCAGCAGTGAATTTATGACCAGGGGGCAGTTCTTC,CASSEFMTRGQFF,-,TRBJ2-1,-,TRBV2
TGCGCCAGCAGCTTGAGACAGATTAAGGATGAGCAGTTCTTC,CASSLRQIKDEQFF,-,TRBJ2-1,many,TRBV5-1
TGTGCCAGCAGCTTAATGGGGCAGGGACAGAATTCACCCCTCCACTTT,CASSLMGQGQNSPLHF,TRBD1,TRBJ1-6,-,TRBV7-2
TGTGCCAGTAGTATGGGCCCCGGGTACGAGCAGTACTTC,CASSMGPGYEQYF,-,TRBJ2-7,-,TRBV19
TGTGTCAGCAGGCCACTAGCGGGGGGGTACAATGAGCAGTTCTTC,CVSRPLAGGYNEQFF,TRBD2,TRBJ2-1,-,TRBV12-3/TRBV12-4
TGTGCCAGCAGTGGGTTAGGGTTTTCACCCCTCCACTTT,CASSGLGFSPLHF,-,TRBJ1-6,-,TRBV5-4
TGTGCCAGTAGTATTTCGGTTTTGAACACTGAAGCTTTCTTT,CASSISVLNTEAFF,-,TRBJ1-1,many,TRBV19
TGTGCCAGCAGCCAAGCCGATCACGGGAACACTGAAGCTTTCTTT,CASSQADHGNTEAFF,-,TRBJ1-1,-,TRBV4-2
TGTGCCAGTAGTATAGTATTCCTAGACACTGAAGCTTTC,CASSIVFLDTEAF,-,TRBJ2-6,-,TRBV19
TGTGCCAGCAGCGTAGAATTGGGGCATCCAGGAAACACCATATATTTT,CASSVELGHPGNTIYF,-,TRBJ1-3,-,TRBV9
TGTGCCATCAGTCCCCGGACTAGCGGGAAGAAGGGGGAGCTGTTTTTT,CAISPRTSGKKGELFF,TRBD2,TRBJ2-2,once,TRBV10-3
TGCGCCAGCAGGACTAGCGGGGGGGCCGGAGGGAATGAGCAGTTCTTC,CASRTSGGAGGNEQFF,TRBD2,TRBJ2-1,-,TRBV5-1
TGTGCCAGCAGTCCGGTACACCTGACAGGGGGCGGGCTTGAAGCTTTCTTT,CASSPVHLTGGGLEAFF,TRBD1,TRBJ1-1,-,TRBV27
TGTGCCAGTGGATCCACGGGGGCGTTCACAGATACGCAGTATTTT,CASGSTGAFTDTQYF,-,TRBJ2-3,few,TRBV28
TGTGCCACCAGTGATCCCAAGGACGGAATGGGAGGTGGCTACACCTTC,CATSDPKDGMGGGYTF,-,TRBJ1-2,once,TRBV24-1
TGTGCCAGCAGTTACTCCTTGGGGGAGGGGTACGAGCAGTACTTC,CASSYSLGEGYEQYF,TRBD2,TRBJ2-7,-,TRBV10-3
TGCGCCAGCAGCCAGCTGGGGGATGGCTACACCTTC,CASSQLGDGYTF,-,TRBJ1-2,many,TRBV4-1
TGTGCCAGCAAACTCTCGACAGTAGGGGGTTATGGCTACACCTTC,CASKLSTVGGYGYTF,-,TRBJ1-2,-,TRBV27
TGTGCCAGCAGTTCGGCGGGGGCCGGGGGATCACCCCTCCACTTT,CASSSAGAGGSPLHF,-,TRBJ1-6,-,TRBV28
TGTGCCAGCAGCTTTGAGACAGGACACTACGAGCAGTACTTC,CASSFETGHYEQYF,-,TRBJ2-7,-,TRBV11-2
TGCAGCGTTGAAGATATCGGACAGGGGGCTGGCTACACCTTC,CSVEDIGQGAGYTF,TRBD1,TRBJ1-2,many,TRBV29-1
TGCGCCAGCAGCTGGGACCACACCGGGGAGCTGTTTTTT,CASSWDHTGELFF,-,TRBJ2-2,-,TRBV5-1
TGCAGTGCTTTAGTTTGGGGAACGAGCTTCGATCAGCCCCAGCATTTT,CSALVWGTSFDQPQHF,-,TRBJ1-5,few,TRBV20-1
TGTGCCAGCAGTCGGGGAGCCAGGACAGCAAGCTACGAGCAGTACTTC,CASSRGARTASYEQYF,-,TRBJ2-7,once,TRBV6-2/TRBV6-3
TGTGCCAGCAGCTTGATGCAGAATAATTCACCCCTCCACTTT,CASSLMQNNSPLHF,-,TRBJ1-6,-,TRBV5-5
TGTGCCAGCAGCGCCCTTGGACTAGTCCACGAGCAGTACTTC,CASSALGLVHEQYF,TRBD2,TRBJ2-7,many,TRBV3-1
TGTGCCAGCAGCTTAGAGTCGGACACGAGTTCACCCCTCCACTTT,CASSLESDTSSPLHF,-,TRBJ1-6,-,TRBV7-3
TGCAGTGCTAGGGACCGATGGGCAGGGGCCCTTGCCGGGGAGCTGTTTTTT,CSARDRWAGALAGELFF,-,TRBJ2-2,few,TRBV20-1
TGTGCCAGCAGTACCACCCTTCGAGTCGGGGAGCAGTTCTTC,CASSTTLRVGEQFF,-,TRBJ2-1,many,TRBV6-5
TGTGCCAGCAGCTTAGCCCAAGGAAACAGGAACGAGCAGTACTTC,CASSLAQGNRNEQYF,-,TRBJ2-7,few,TRBV7-9
TGTGCCAGCAGCTCTCACCAACTCCGCACTAGCGGACAAAACATTCAGTACTTC,CASSSHQLRTSGQNIQYF,TRBD2,TRBJ2-4,-,TRBV11-2
TGTGCCAGCAGTCCCGGGGGATACTCCTACAATGAGCAGTTCTTC,CASSPGGYSYNEQFF,-,TRBJ2-1,-,TRBV7-2
TGTGCCATCAGGGACTCCGGGACTAGCAGGTCCTACAATGAGCAGTTCTTC,CAIRDSGTSRSYNEQFF,TRBD2,TRBJ2-1,-,TRBV10-3
TGCAGTGCTAGAACCGGGACTAGCGGAGATACGCAGTATTTT,CSARTGTSGDTQYF,TRBD2,TRBJ2-3,few,TRBV20-1
TGCGCCAGCAGGGTCGGAGTTTCGGAGACCCAGTACTTC,CASRVGVSETQYF,-,TRBJ2-5,once,TRBV5-1
TGCAGCGTTGAAGCTCCCTTCCGGGACAGGGGGCGCGGGCAGTTCTTC,CSVEAPFRDRGRGQFF,TRBD1,TRBJ2-1,-,TRBV29-1
TGTGCCAGCAGCCGCCTTCCAACAGGGATCCAGCCCCAGCATTTT,CASSRLPTGIQPQHF,-,TRBJ1-5,few,TRBV27
TGTGCCAGCACCTATGGGGACACTGAAGCTTTCTTT,CASTYGDTEAFF,-,TRBJ1-1,many,TRBV2
TGTGCCATCAGTGCCACGGCGGGAGGGACACTCAATGAGCAGTTCTTC,CAISATAGGTLNEQFF,TRBD2,TRBJ2-1,once,TRBV10-3
TGTGCCACCAGTGATTTCGGGACAGGGGTTGAAGATACGCAGTATTTT,CATSDFGTGVEDTQYF,TRBD1,TRBJ2-3,-,TRBV24-1
TGTGCCACCAGTGATTATAAGGGGACCCAGTACTTC,CATSDYKGTQYF,-,TRBJ2-5,few,TRBV24-1
TGCAGTGCGACCAAGACGAACACTGAAGCTTTCTTT,CSATKTNTEAFF,-,TRBJ1-1,-,TRBV20-1
TGTGCCAGCAGCGACCCTTCTGTATACAATGAGCAGTTCTTC,CASSDPSVYNEQFF,-,TRBJ2-1,-,TRBV3-1
TGTGCCATCAGTGGGACGCAGAGCTCCTACGAGCAGTACTTC,CAISGTQSSYEQYF,-,TRBJ2-7,-,TRBV10-3
TGCAGTGTCCGTACAGCGGGATCCAGGGTCGGCGAGCAGTACTTC,CSVRTAGSRVGEQYF,TRBD2,TRBJ2-7,-,TRBV20-1
TGCAGCGTTGAAGCAGAGCGCAGCTATGGCTACACCTTC,CSVEAERSYGYTF,-,TRBJ1-2,-,TRBV29-1
TGCAGTGCTAGTACAGAATATAATTCACCCCTCCACTTT,CSASTEYNSPLHF,-,TRBJ1-6,-,TRBV20-1
TGCGCCAGCAGCCCAGGACAGGTAGTAGGCTACACCTTC,CASSPGQVVGYTF,TRBD1,TRBJ1-2,-,TRBV5-1
TGTGCCAGCGGGGTGCTAGCGGGGTCCTCCTCCTACAATGAGCAGTTCTTC,CASGVLAGSSSYNEQFF,TRBD2,TRBJ2-1,-,TRBV6-5
TGTGCCAGCAGCTTAGCGGAGCCAGCGGTCTACGAGCAGTACTTC,CASSLAEPAVYEQYF,-,TRBJ2-7,-,TRBV7-6